What follows are 3 T cell receptor beta chains derived from one specimen sequenced in a study of cytomegalovirus exposure and HLA in healthy donors. Primers included in the PCR were 60 Vbeta and 13 Jbeta primers. TCRdb keeps only in-frame clones here, not all; method: immunoSEQ multiplex PCR. This sample has some 200,000 clones; roughly 80% occur once, and the top ten carry over 1.1%. Material for sequencing was PBMCs. These receptors originate from a girl between 5 and 17 years old in good health and CMV-seronegative.

Notes on this clone: Other DNA sequences in the sample encode the same CDR3. V gene TRBV27 combines with J gene TRBJ2-7, with 10 bases lining up with TRBD1. From germline, CDR1 is MNHEY and CDR2 SMNVEV (reference sequence). Germline trimming cut 5 bases from V and 2 bases from J; bases unmatched to any gene: 3. The CDR3 consists of 14 residues. For the CDR3, the DNA is TGTGCCAGCAGTAGACAGGGGGCAACCTACGAGCAGTACTTC. This codes for CASSRQGATYEQYF.

This clone was counted once. The rearrangement uses TRBV29-1 and TRBJ2-5; 8 bases fit TRBD2. Judging by the DNA end, TRBJ2-7 fits better; the J call may be wrong. Germline CDR1 and CDR2: SQVTM and ANQGSEA. The CDR3 covers 14 residues. The CDR3 DNA is TGCAGCGTTCTCCTCTCCCGGGAGGGCTACGAGCAGTACTTC. Residues: CSVLLSREGYEQYF.

The V and J genes are TRBV6-5 and TRBJ1-5; no reliable D call. This CDR3 is 15 amino acids long. Between the trimmed V and J ends, which lost 4 bases and 7 bases, there was a span of 17 bases. In germline, CDR1 is MNHEY, CDR2 SVGAGI. The CDR3 DNA reads as TGTGCCAGCAGTTTAAGGGCATCAGGAGGACAGCCCCAGCATTTT. Its translation is CASSLRASGGQPQHF.